This TCR beta chain was obtained from a study of blood T cell repertoires in COVID-19 (dated by TCRdb to about 2020). Turning to the overall study: Samples from collaborators originated in the United States, Italy and Spain and spanned both the acute and convalescent phases of COVID-19. The material from the prospective study consisted of cDNA or gDNA derived from T cells, B-cell-depleted T cells, or PBMCs. The dataset comprised deeply sampled blood TCRbeta repertoires from subjects exposed to, actively infected with, or recovered from COVID-19. The repertoires were made available in a free public database intended to serve as a resource for research on the immune response to SARS-CoV-2. The samples were drawn from the first 160 participants of the ongoing ImmuneRACE study and from 950 to 1,500 subjects provided by 6 global collaborators. A de-identified subject ID, COVID-19 status, age in years and sex were almost always included in the sample metadata. Where available, HLA class I and class II types were obtained from metadata supplied by the sample provider rather than from assay-based typing. Points the paper makes about the study in general: How much clinical and demographic metadata was included differed by source and by participant, and the metadata was provided uncurated.

The CDR3 contains 13 residues, cysteine and phenylalanine counted. The entry retains the CDR3 DNA only, 39 bases that are in frame from base 1. As encoded in the germline V gene, CDR1 is SQVTM while CDR2 is ANQGSEA. V is reduced by 5 bases and J by 4 bases, leaving a spacing of 15 bases between them. TCRbeta CDR3 regions were amplified from genomic DNA by means of the immunoSEQ Assay, a bias-controlled multiplex PCR. Turning to the authors' computational methods: Within the assay, amplification of reference gene primers was used to estimate how many nucleated cells each sample contained. Sequence reads were collapsed and filtered to measure the absolute abundance of every unique TCRbeta CDR3 rearrangement. For each sample, productive Simpson clonality was calculated by taking the square root of Simpson's diversity index across productive rearrangements. Drawn from immuneACCESS, this table holds only the in-frame rearrangements with V and J called that TCRdb kept. Clones are partly lost; checked studies trace under half to an unresolved V gene and leave the rest unexplained. For V, J and clone size, that table is used; D and trimming come from the DNA. The sample has 350,000 to 450,000 clones on record, approximately 89% of them singletons. The top ten hold less than 2% of the sample.

Participants in the prospective study were aged about 18 to 95 years, lived in approximately 26 United States geographic areas, and enrolled through a virtual design. In the prospective study, participants were assigned to cohorts based on the clinical history participants reported in a screening survey and a study questionnaire. Recovered participants in ImmuneRACE Cohort 3 were defined as having two consecutive negative NP/OP PCR tests, clearance from a healthcare professional, or resolution of symptoms. In the prospective study, whole blood, serum and a nasopharyngeal or oropharyngeal swab were collected from each participant by mobile phlebotomists. Over an approximately 2-month period, participants in the prospective study had the option of providing additional blood draws and questionnaires. Prospective study blood samples were shipped either frozen or at room temperature before DNA extraction.

Turning to this clone: The specificity of this receptor is unknown. No much larger clone exists at a distance of one base, and base qualities are not known.

This sequence originates from a young woman who had recovered from COVID-19. The sequencing input was PBMCs or T cells enriched from blood (not recorded which). Rearrangement joined TRBV29-1 to TRBJ2-7, with a tentative D gene TRBD1 over 6 matching bases. The CDR3 protein sequence reads: CSVSSRDIYEQYF. The sequenced DNA: TGCAGCGTTAGCAGCCGGGACATTTACGAGCAGTACTTC.